This T cell receptor (beta chain) was obtained from a study of shared clonotypes between healthy human individuals (dated by TCRdb to 2018 to 2020). Background on the whole study: A few men and two women, aged 18 to 49 years, made up the cohort. Per donor, three plates each were used for CD4 naive and CD4 memory, two for CD8 naive, and one for CD8 memory. The study deeply sequenced blood TCR repertoires of about five healthy adults to estimate repertoire size and the extent of clonotype sharing between individuals. Libraries were prepared and TCR repertoires were sequenced by different laboratories using diverse techniques, in order to increase sequencing depth and limit assay-specific biases. Leukapheresis yielded between about 0.85 and 10 billion PBMCs per donor. General study outcomes and caveats: Compared with non-shared clonotypes, clonotypes shared by all four sorted-subset donors had higher generation probabilities. Only blood was sampled, and tissue TCR repertoires likely differ from those in blood. When a handful of donors were compared, the shared fraction of clonotypes was about 5% for naive CD4, around 3.5% for naive CD8, roughly 2.3% for memory CD4, and 0.4% for memory CD8. The small number of donors limited the genetic and exposure-history diversity represented. Rarefaction of sorted-subset datasets indicated incomplete sequencing despite the large sequencing depth. Based on pairwise subsampling, the degree of clonotype sharing among donors was expected to be affected by sequencing depth. Estimated clonotype richness was generally larger for naive than for memory subsets.

The CDR3 has 16 amino acids, counting the end cysteine and phenylalanine. The CDR3 DNA has 48 bases and is translated from base 1. From the germline V gene, CDR1 is SGHTA and CDR2 is FQGNSA. Between the V and J ends, shortened by 5 bases and 1 base respectively, the junction contains 17 bases. Using the deep immunoSEQ assay, multiplex PCR amplified TCR CDR3 regions from genomic DNA. Extracted genomic DNA from each cell subset was spread evenly across all wells of several immunoSEQ 96-well plates, with each plate serving as a replicate. Each replicate PCR for sorted subsets received about 200 ng genomic DNA, equal to about 30,000 T cell genomes. Purified libraries were quantified with a Qubit 3.0 fluorometer, sized on a Bioanalyzer 2100, and re-quantified with the KAPA Library Quantification kit. A separate single-read 150-cycle Illumina NextSeq 550 flow cell was used to sequence each immunoSEQ 96-well plate. For the original study's pipeline: Because the immunoSEQ output included only junctional sequences and no quality scores, the filtering could not be the same as the filtering used for full-length reads. Sequences were annotated with PyIR, a Python wrapper for IgBLAST v1.9, and V/J genes and CDR3 were assigned using IMGT germline references. Reads were removed for weak V/J assignments (E-value above 1e-6), missing CDR3, stop codons, out-of-frame junctions, or ambiguous translated residues. A V3J clonotype was defined by an identical inferred V gene, J gene, and CDR3 amino acid sequence. The percentage overlap between two repertoires was calculated by dividing the number of shared unique clonotypes by the size of the smaller repertoire. Three approaches were used to assess repertoire richness: RTK rarefaction, the Chao1 estimator, and Recon v2.1 estimates of unobserved clonotypes. For all TCRbeta clonotypes obtained by the gDNA method from a few donors, generation probabilities were computed with OLGA. TCRdb mirrors the immuneACCESS table, restricted to in-frame sequences. Some clones are absent from its copies; in checked studies, under half trace to an unresolved V gene, and the reason for the others is unknown. V and J calls plus clone size are reproduced from that table; the DNA served to infer D and trimming. For this sample the table gives 950,000 to 1,300,000 clones, of which approximately 68% were detected only once. The top ten clones comprise approximately 1.5% of the sample.

Worth noting for this clone: What antigen it recognizes has not been identified. No clone much larger than this one lies a single base away; base qualities are absent.

Healthy HIV-negative adults with no recently reported acute infections or vaccinations were included as donors. All donors were Caucasian adults living in Nashville, Tennessee, USA. Magnetic negative selection was used to enrich CD4+ T cells, after which naive cells were positively selected on CD45RA and the negative fraction became the memory subset. Blood was obtained by leukapheresis, after which PBMCs were separated by Ficoll-Histopaque density gradient centrifugation and cryopreserved in liquid nitrogen vapor phase. Analytical flow cytometry was used to check the purity and quantity of every magnetically sorted T cell population. Each sorted fraction had its genomic DNA isolated and then quantified by UV absorbance on a Nanodrop 2000c.

This chain joins TRBV7-2 to TRBJ2-5; TRBD2 is a possible D gene, resting on 5 matching bases. The TCR originated in a man aged 18 to 35 in good health. Specimen: memory CD4+ T cells sorted from blood. What the cell subset or site label conveys for this sample: CD45RA-negative fraction. The CDR3 region reads CASSVLGLGPQETQYF. The sequenced DNA: TGTGCCAGCAGCGTCCTTGGACTTGGGCCCCAAGAGACCCAGTACTTC.